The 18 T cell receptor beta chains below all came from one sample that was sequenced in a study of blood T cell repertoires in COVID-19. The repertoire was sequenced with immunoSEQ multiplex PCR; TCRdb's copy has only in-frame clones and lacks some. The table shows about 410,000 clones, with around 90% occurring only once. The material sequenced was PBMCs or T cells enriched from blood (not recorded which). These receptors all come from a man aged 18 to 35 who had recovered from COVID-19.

In DNA form, the CDR3 reads TGTGCCAGCCTCCCCCGGGACAGCGTCCAAGAGACCCAGTACTTC. Amino acids: CASLPRDSVQETQYF. V is TRBV25-1 and J is TRBJ2-5; 7 nucleotides agree with TRBD1. This CDR3 has 15 residues. V was pared by 8 bases and J by 1 base, with 10 bases of the junction left unmatched. Germline assignment: CDR1 MGHDK and CDR2 SYGVNS.

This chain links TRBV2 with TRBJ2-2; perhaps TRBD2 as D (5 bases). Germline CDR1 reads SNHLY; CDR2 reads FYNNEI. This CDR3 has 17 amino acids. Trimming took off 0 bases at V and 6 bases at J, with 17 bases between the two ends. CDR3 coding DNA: TGTGCCAGCAGTGAAGCACCTACTAGAAACGACGCCGGGGAGCTGTTTTTT. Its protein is CASSEAPTRNDAGELFF.

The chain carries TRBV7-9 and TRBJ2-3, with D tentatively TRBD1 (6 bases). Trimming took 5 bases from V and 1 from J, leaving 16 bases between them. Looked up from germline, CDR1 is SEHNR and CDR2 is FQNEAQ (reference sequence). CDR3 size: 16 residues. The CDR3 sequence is CASSPGQTAGTDTQYF. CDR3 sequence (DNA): TGTGCCAGCAGCCCCGGACAGACAGCAGGCACAGATACGCAGTATTTT.

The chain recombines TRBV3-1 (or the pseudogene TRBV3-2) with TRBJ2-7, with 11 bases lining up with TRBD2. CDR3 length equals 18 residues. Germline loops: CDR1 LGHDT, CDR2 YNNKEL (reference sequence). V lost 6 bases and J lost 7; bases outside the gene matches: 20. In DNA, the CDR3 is TGTGCCAGCAGTGGAACCGCCGGGACTAGCGGATCTTTAGGGGAGCAGTACTTC. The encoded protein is CASSGTAGTSGSLGEQYF.

This CDR3 reads CASSLAPRWQYF. CDR3 coding DNA: TGTGCCAGCAGCTTAGCGCCTAGGTGGCAGTACTTC. The V call is TRBV7-2, the J call TRBJ2-5; D is uncertain. In germline, CDR1 is SGHTA, CDR2 FQGNSA. The CDR3 extends over 12 amino acids. V shed 0 bases and J shed 11 bases, with 10 bases lying between them.

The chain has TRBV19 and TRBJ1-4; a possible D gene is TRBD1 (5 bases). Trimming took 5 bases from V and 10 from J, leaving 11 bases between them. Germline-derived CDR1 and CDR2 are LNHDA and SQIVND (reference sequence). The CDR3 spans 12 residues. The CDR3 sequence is CASSEPGGKLFF. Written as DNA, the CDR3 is TGTGCCAGTAGTGAACCGGGGGGAAAACTGTTTTTT.

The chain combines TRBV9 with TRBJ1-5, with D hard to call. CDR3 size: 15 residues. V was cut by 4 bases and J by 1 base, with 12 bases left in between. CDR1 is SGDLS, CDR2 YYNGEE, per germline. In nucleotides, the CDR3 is TGTGCCAGCAGCCCCGGCCCGACAAGCAATCAGCCCCAGCATTTT. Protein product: CASSPGPTSNQPQHF.

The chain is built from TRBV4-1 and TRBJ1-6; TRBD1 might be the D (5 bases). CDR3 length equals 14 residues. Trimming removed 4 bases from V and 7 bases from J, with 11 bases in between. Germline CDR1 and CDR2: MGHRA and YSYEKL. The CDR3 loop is CASSLGGINSPLHF. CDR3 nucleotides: TGCGCCAGCAGCCTGGGGGGTATCAATTCACCCCTCCACTTT.

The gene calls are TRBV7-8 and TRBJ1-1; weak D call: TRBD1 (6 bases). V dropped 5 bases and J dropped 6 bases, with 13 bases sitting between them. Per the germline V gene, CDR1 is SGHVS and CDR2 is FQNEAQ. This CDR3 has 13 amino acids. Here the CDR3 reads CASSPVGGPEAFF. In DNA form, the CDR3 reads TGTGCCAGCAGCCCCGTTGGGGGCCCTGAAGCTTTCTTT. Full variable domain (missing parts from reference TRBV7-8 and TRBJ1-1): GAGVSQSPRYKVAKRGQDVALRCDPISGHVSLFWYQQALGQGPEFLTYFQNEAQLDKSGLPSDRFFAERPEGSVSTLKIQRTQQEDSAVYLCASSPVGGPEAFFGQGTRLTVV.

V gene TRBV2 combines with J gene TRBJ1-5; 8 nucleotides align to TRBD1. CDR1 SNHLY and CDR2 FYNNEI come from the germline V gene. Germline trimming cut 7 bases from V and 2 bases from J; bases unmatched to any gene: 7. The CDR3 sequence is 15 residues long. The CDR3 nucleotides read TGTGCCAGCACGGACAGGGACGGTCGCAATCAGCCCCAGCATTTT. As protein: CASTDRDGRNQPQHF. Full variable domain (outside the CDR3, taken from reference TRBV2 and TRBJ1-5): EPEVTQTPSHQVTQMGQEVILRCVPISNHLYFYWYRQILGQKVEFLVSFYNNEISEKSEIFDDQFSVERPDGSNFTLKIRSTKLEDSAMYFCASTDRDGRNQPQHFGDGTRLSIL.

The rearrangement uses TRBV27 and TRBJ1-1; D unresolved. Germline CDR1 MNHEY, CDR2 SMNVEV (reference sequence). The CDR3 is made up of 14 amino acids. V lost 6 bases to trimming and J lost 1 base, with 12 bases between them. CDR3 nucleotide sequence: TGTGCCAGCAGCTCCCGGGGATCGAACACTGAAGCTTTCTTT. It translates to CASSSRGSNTEAFF.

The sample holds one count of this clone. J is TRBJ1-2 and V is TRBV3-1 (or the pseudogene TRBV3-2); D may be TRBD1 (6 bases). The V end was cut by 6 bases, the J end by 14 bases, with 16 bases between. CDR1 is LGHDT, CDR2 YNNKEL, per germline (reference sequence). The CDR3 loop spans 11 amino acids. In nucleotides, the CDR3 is TGTGCCAGCAGAGGGACACCAGGATGGACCTTC. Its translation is CASRGTPGWTF.

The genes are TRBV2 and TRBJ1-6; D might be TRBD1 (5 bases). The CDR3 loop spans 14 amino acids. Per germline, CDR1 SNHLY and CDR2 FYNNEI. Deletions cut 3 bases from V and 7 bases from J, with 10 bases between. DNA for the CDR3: TGTGCCAGCAGTGACAGGGCAATGAATTCACCCCTCCACTTT. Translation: CASSDRAMNSPLHF.

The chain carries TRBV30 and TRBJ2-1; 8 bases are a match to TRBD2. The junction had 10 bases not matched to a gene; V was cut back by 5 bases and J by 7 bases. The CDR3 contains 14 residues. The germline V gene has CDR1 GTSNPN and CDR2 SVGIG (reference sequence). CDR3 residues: CAWLYSGAGNEQFF. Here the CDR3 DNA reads TGTGCCTGGCTCTATAGCGGGGCGGGTAATGAGCAGTTCTTC. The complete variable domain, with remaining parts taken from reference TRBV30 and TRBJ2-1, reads SQTIHQWPATLVQPVGSPLSLECTVEGTSNPNLYWYRQAAGRGLQLLFYSVGIGQISSEVPQNLSASRPQDRQFILSSKKLLLSDSGFYLCAWLYSGAGNEQFFGPGTRLTVL.

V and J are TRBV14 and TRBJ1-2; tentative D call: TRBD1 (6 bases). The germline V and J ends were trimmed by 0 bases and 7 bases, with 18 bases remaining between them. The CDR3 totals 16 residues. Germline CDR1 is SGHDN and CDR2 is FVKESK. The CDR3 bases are TGTGCCAGCAGCCAAGATCAACTACAGGGTATCTTTGGCTACACCTTC. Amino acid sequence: CASSQDQLQGIFGYTF.

CDR3 DNA sequence: TGTGCCAGCGCGTGGGGCGCGGACAATGAGCAGTTCTTC. Amino acid sequence: CASAWGADNEQFF. The chain is built from TRBV7-3 and TRBJ2-1; D might be TRBD1 (5 bases). This CDR3 has 13 residues. V was pared by 8 bases and J by 5 bases, with 13 bases between. CDR1 is SGHTA, CDR2 FQGTGA, per germline.

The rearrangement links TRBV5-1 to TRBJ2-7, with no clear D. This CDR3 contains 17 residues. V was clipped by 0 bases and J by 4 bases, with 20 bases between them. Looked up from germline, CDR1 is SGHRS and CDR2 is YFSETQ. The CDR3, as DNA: TGCGCCAGCAGCTTGGCCGCCGCGGCGCCTTCGGTTTACGAGCAGTACTTC. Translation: CASSLAAAAPSVYEQYF.

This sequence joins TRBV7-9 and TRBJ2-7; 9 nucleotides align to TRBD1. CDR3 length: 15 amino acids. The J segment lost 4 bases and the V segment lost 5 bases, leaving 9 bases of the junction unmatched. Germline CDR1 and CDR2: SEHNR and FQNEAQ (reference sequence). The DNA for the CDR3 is TGTGCCAGCAGCGCGCCGGGACAGGGTGTGTACGAGCAGTACTTC. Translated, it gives CASSAPGQGVYEQYF.